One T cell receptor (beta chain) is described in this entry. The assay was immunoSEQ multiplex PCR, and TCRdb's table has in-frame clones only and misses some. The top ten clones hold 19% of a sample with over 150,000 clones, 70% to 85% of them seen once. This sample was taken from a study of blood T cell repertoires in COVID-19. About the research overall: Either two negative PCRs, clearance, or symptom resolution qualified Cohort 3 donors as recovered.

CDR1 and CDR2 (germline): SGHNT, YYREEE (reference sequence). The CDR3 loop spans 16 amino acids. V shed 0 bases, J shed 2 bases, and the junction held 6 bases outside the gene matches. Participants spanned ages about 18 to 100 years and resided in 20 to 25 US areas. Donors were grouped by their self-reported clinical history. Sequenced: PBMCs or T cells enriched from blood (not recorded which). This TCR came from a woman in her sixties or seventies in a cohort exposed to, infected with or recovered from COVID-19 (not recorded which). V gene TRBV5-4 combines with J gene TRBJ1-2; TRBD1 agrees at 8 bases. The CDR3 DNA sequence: TGTGCCAGCAGCTTGGCGGCGCGGACAGGGAACTATGGCTACACCTTC. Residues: CASSLAARTGNYGYTF. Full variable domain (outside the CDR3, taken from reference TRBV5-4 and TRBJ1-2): ETGVTQSPTHLIKTRGQQVTLRCSSQSGHNTVSWYQQALGQGPQFIFQYYREEENGRGNFPPRFSGLQFPNYSSELNVNALELDDSALYLCASSLAARTGNYGYTFGSGTRLTVV.